The 32 T cell receptor beta chains below all came from one sample that was sequenced in a study of blood T cells in healthy people across ages. For the second PCR, which ran for about 6 to 11 cycles, a sample-barcoded 5' primer and a J-beta primer mix were used. TCRdb reprocessed the 5' RACE reads via MiXCR and lists one record per CDR3 protein. The sample consists of about 1.4 million distinct CDR3 sequences, roughly 64% of them appearing once. Sequencing used blood. The receptors were sampled from a man aged 18 to 35 in good health.

V and J are TRBV20-1 and TRBJ2-1; D might be TRBD2 (6 bases). Germline CDR1 is DFQATT and CDR2 is SNEGSKA (reference sequence). V was trimmed by 7 bases and J by 11 bases, leaving 21 bases between them. The CDR3 covers 13 residues. CDR3 sequence reads: CSVLGPLGTQQFF. The CDR3, as DNA: TGCAGTGTTCTGGGACCACTAGGGACTCAGCAGTTCTTC.

About this clonotype: One end of the junction varies from germline; a read error may be responsible. The V call is TRBV29-1, the J call TRBJ2-5; either TRBD1 or TRBD2 may fit D (5 bases each). Germline loops: CDR1 SQVTM, CDR2 ANQGSEA. The CDR3 has 13 amino acids. CDR3 region: CSLEAGAYNEQYF. The CDR3, as DNA: TGCAGCCTTGAGGCCGGGGCCTACAATGAGCAGTACTTC.

Only one count was recorded for this clonotype. The gene calls are TRBV7-2 and TRBJ2-7; the match to TRBD2 covers 10 bases. Looked up from germline, CDR1 is SGHTA and CDR2 is FQGNSA. Unmatched junction bases numbered 9, after V lost 6 bases and J lost 7 bases. This CDR3 is built from 14 residues. CDR3 sequence reads: CASSSGLADLEQYF. In nucleotides, the CDR3 is TGTGCCAGCAGTTCTGGACTAGCGGACCTAGAGCAGTACTTC.

The chain recombines TRBV29-1 with TRBJ2-7; a weak D match, TRBD1 (6 bases). This CDR3 has 13 residues. V shed 6 bases and J shed 0 bases, with 12 bases lying between them. Germline values: CDR1 SQVTM, CDR2 ANQGSEA. CDR3 in DNA: TGCAGCGTCGGACAGAGTGGCTCCTACGAGCAGTACTTC. As protein: CSVGQSGSYEQYF.

The V call is TRBV28, the J call TRBJ2-4; TRBD2 agrees at 9 bases. Germline values: CDR1 MDHEN, CDR2 SYDVKM. Trimming removed 6 bases from V and 7 bases from J; junction bases left unmatched: 19. The CDR3 runs to 18 residues. The CDR3 protein is CASSGPGLAGSSRNIQYF. The CDR3 DNA sequence: TGTGCCAGCAGCGGTCCGGGGCTAGCGGGGTCAAGCAGGAACATTCAGTACTTC.

This clonotype has more than one count but fewer than ten. V gene TRBV3-1 combines with J gene TRBJ1-2; 8 bases agree with TRBD1. The CDR3 runs to 13 residues. Germline loops: CDR1 LGHDT, CDR2 YNNKEL (reference sequence). Trimming at V came to 4 bases and at J to 4 bases, leaving 2 bases not matched to a gene. The CDR3 loop is CASSRQGTYGYTF. For the CDR3, the DNA is TGTGCCAGCAGCCGACAGGGGACCTATGGCTACACCTTC.

The V and J genes are TRBV29-1 and TRBJ2-1; 7 nucleotides align to TRBD2. The CDR3 runs to 12 residues. Unmatched junction bases numbered 4, after V lost 6 bases and J lost 5 bases. Germline CDR1 SQVTM, CDR2 ANQGSEA. CDR3 loop: CSVWSGDNEQFF. CDR3 DNA sequence: TGCAGCGTCTGGAGCGGGGACAATGAGCAGTTCTTC.

This chain connects TRBV29-1 to TRBJ2-1; a weak D match, TRBD2 (5 bases). Germline CDR1 SQVTM, CDR2 ANQGSEA. Trimming left V 4 bases short and J 10 bases short, with 14 bases between. The length of the CDR3 is 12 residues. Here the CDR3 reads CSVAAWTDEQFF. CDR3 nucleotides: TGCAGCGTTGCCGCATGGACTGACGAGCAGTTCTTC.

The chain employs TRBV5-1 and TRBJ2-1, with D uncertain. The CDR3 extends over 13 amino acids. Trimming removed 2 bases at V and 5 bases at J, with 8 bases between. Germline V gene data show CDR1 as SGHRS and CDR2 as YFSETQ. This chain's CDR3 is CASSFSQNNEQFF. As DNA, the CDR3 is TGCGCCAGCAGCTTTAGCCAGAACAATGAGCAGTTCTTC. The variable domain in full, with the rest retrieved from reference TRBV5-1 and TRBJ2-1, is KAGVTQTPRYLIKTRGQQVTLSCSPISGHRSVSWYQQTPGQGLQFLFEYFSETQRNKGNFPGRFSGRQFSNSRSEMNVSTLELGDSALYLCASSFSQNNEQFFGPGTRLTVL.

The V call is TRBV4-1, the J call TRBJ1-2; D not certain. Trimming cost V 0 bases and J 12 bases, with 17 bases left between them. Germline V lookup: CDR1 MGHRA, CDR2 YSYEKL. The CDR3 runs to 14 residues. The CDR3 bases are TGCGCCAGCAGCCAAGAAGGTAGCGGTTCGACTCACACCTTC. This translates into CASSQEGSGSTHTF.

The chain combines TRBV4-1 with TRBJ2-7, with TRBD1 matching over 10 bases. The length of the CDR3 is 15 residues. V was clipped by 5 bases and J by 4 bases; unmatched bases: 8. Germline assignment: CDR1 MGHRA and CDR2 YSYEKL. The CDR3 sequence is CASSNLRDRGYEQYF. As DNA, the CDR3 is TGCGCCAGCAGCAACCTCCGGGACAGGGGATACGAGCAGTACTTC.

V is TRBV3-1 and J is TRBJ2-3; D might be TRBD2 (6 bases). The CDR3 runs 15 residues. V lost 1 base and J lost 4, with 12 bases in between. In germline, CDR1 is LGHDT, CDR2 YNNKEL (reference sequence). The CDR3 here is CASSQVMASADTQYF. CDR3 nucleotide sequence: TGTGCCAGCAGCCAAGTAATGGCTAGCGCAGATACGCAGTATTTT.

This clonotype was detected a few times. This chain connects TRBV7-9 to TRBJ2-7; D is perhaps TRBD1 (6 bases). CDR1 and CDR2 (germline): SEHNR, FQNEAQ (reference sequence). V was pared by 4 bases and J by 3 bases, with 16 bases between. The CDR3 is 15 amino acids. CDR3 sequence reads: CASSSTGLGVYEQYF. CDR3 nucleotides: TGTGCCAGCAGCTCGACAGGATTAGGCGTCTACGAGCAGTACTTC.

This chain connects TRBV15 to TRBJ1-4, with D perhaps matching TRBD1 (5 bases). Germline CDR1 and CDR2: LNHNV and YYDKDF (reference sequence). The V and J ends lost 5 bases and 8 bases respectively, with 18 bases between them. The CDR3 has 15 amino acids. The CDR3 DNA reads TGTGCCACCAGCGAAGCAAGAGGGGACGGAGAAAAACTGTTTTTT. Its protein product is CATSEARGDGEKLFF.

Concerning this clonotype: A much larger clone differs from this one at a single base, so this may be a read error. The chain carries TRBV28 and TRBJ2-7; D unclear. The CDR3 contains 13 residues. Trimming shortened V by 5 bases and J by 0 bases, and 8 bases separated the two germline ends. The V gene's germline CDR1 is MDHEN and CDR2 SYDVKM. CDR3 sequence reads: CASSVVASYEQYF. The CDR3 nucleotides are TGTGCCAGCAGTGTAGTGGCCTCCTACGAGCAGTACTTC.

A single count supports this clonotype. The CDR3 region has the DNA TGTGCCAGCAGTTTTGTGAACCGGGACACTGAAGCTTTCTTT. Its protein is CASSFVNRDTEAFF. The V gene is TRBV12-3 or TRBV12-4, the J gene TRBJ1-1; D gene unclear. Trimming cost V 3 bases and J 3 bases, with 11 bases left between them. The CDR3 covers 14 residues.

In its sample, this clonotype was seen a few times. The genes are TRBV20-1 and TRBJ2-4; 9 nucleotides align to TRBD1. The DNA end is a closer match to TRBJ2-7, so the J assignment may be wrong. The germline V gene encodes CDR1 DFQATT and CDR2 SNEGSKA (reference sequence). CDR3 length equals 13 residues. The CDR3 DNA reads as TGCAGTGCTTCGGGACAGGGAGTGGGCGAGCAGTACTTC. Protein sequence: CSASGQGVGEQYF.

The table lists this clonotype with a few counts. The J gene is TRBJ2-5, the V gene TRBV7-9, with a weak D call TRBD1 (6 bases). V lost 4 bases to trimming and J lost 1 base, with 16 bases between them. The CDR3 is made up of 16 amino acids. Germline-derived CDR1 and CDR2 are SEHNR and FQNEAQ (reference sequence). CDR3: CASSWELGQIQETQYF. The CDR3 DNA reads as TGTGCCAGCAGCTGGGAGCTTGGACAGATCCAAGAGACCCAGTACTTC. The complete variable domain, with remaining parts taken from reference TRBV7-9 and TRBJ2-5, reads DTGVSQNPRHKITKRGQNVTFRCDPISEHNRLYWYRQTLGQGPEFLTYFQNEAQLEKSRLLSDRFSAERPKGSFSTLEIQRTEQGDSAMYLCASSWELGQIQETQYFGPGTRLLVL.

This clonotype has more than one count but fewer than ten. CDR3 nucleotides: TGTGCTAGTGGTTTGGGTCCCGCGTCCACAGATACGCAGTATTTT. The encoded protein is CASGLGPASTDTQYF. This chain connects TRBV12-5 to TRBJ2-3; D gene ambiguous. Germline CDR1 is LGHNT and CDR2 is FRNRAP. Trimming took off 1 base at V and 2 bases at J, with 10 bases between the two ends. This CDR3 is built from 15 residues.

Only one count was recorded for this clonotype. The CDR3 reads CASSTNFGRVDTEAFF. The CDR3 DNA is TGTGCCAGCAGCACAAACTTTGGCAGGGTGGACACTGAAGCTTTCTTT. The chain couples TRBV14 to TRBJ1-1; tentatively, D is TRBD1 (5 bases). The length of the CDR3 is 16 residues. Trimming stripped 5 bases from V and 3 bases from J, with 19 bases between. Germline V gene sequence: CDR1 SGHDN, CDR2 FVKESK.

This clonotype was detected a few times. The J gene is TRBJ2-2, the V gene TRBV28; D gene uncertain. The V end lost 5 bases, the J end lost 6 bases, and 7 bases lay between the germline ends. The CDR3 is 12 residues long. CDR1 MDHEN and CDR2 SYDVKM come from the germline V gene. CDR3 sequence reads: CASSPPPGELFF. CDR3 DNA sequence: TGTGCCAGCAGTCCCCCCCCCGGGGAGCTGTTTTTT.

The chain links TRBV27 to TRBJ1-2, with D unclear. Germline V gene lookup returns CDR1 MNHEY and CDR2 SMNVEV (reference sequence). The V end was cut by 6 bases, the J end by 5 bases, with 7 bases between. The CDR3 is 11 amino acids. The DNA for the CDR3 is TGTGCCAGCAGAGACATGTATGGCTACACCTTC. Encoded protein: CASRDMYGYTF.

The chain recombines TRBV12-3 or TRBV12-4 with TRBJ2-2; D may correspond to TRBD1 or TRBD2 (5 bases each). CDR3 length: 15 amino acids. V was trimmed by 4 bases and J by 10 bases, leaving 19 bases between them. CDR3 sequence reads: CASSSSGTAVAELFF. In nucleotides, the CDR3 is TGTGCCAGCAGTTCCTCCGGGACGGCTGTCGCGGAGCTGTTTTTT.

The rearrangement links TRBV7-2 to TRBJ2-7; 8 bases align to TRBD2. The CDR3 loop spans 16 amino acids. The V segment lost 1 base and the J segment 4 bases; nucleotides outside the gene matches: 9. From germline, CDR1 is SGHTA and CDR2 FQGNSA. The CDR3 bases are TGTGCCAGCAGCTTAGTTGGGCCGGGGGGGAATTACGAGCAGTACTTC. The encoded protein is CASSLVGPGGNYEQYF.

With regard to this clonotype: One junction end disagrees with the germline gene, perhaps due to a read error. The chain employs TRBV2 and TRBJ2-2, with D possibly called TRBD1 or TRBD2 (5 bases each). The CDR3 is 15 amino acids. Per germline, CDR1 SNHLY and CDR2 FYNNEI. CDR3 loop: CASREGTGNTGELFF. CDR3 nucleotide sequence: TGTGCCAGCAGGGAAGGGACGGGAAACACCGGGGAGCTGTTTTTT. Drawing the rest from reference TRBV2 and TRBJ2-2, the complete variable domain is EPEVTQTPSHQVTQMGQEVILRCVPISNHLYFYWYRQILGQKVEFLVSFYNNEISEKSEIFDDQFSVERPDGSNFTLKIRSTKLEDSAMYFCASREGTGNTGELFFGEGSRLTVL.

The chain recombines TRBV20-1 with TRBJ1-1; D is uncertain. V lost 3 bases to trimming and J lost 1 base, with 12 bases between them. The CDR3 is made up of 14 amino acids. The germline CDR1 and CDR2 sequences are DFQATT and SNEGSKA (reference sequence). The CDR3 DNA reads as TGCAGTGCTAGCGGGCCAGATACGAACACTGAAGCTTTCTTT. Its translation: CSASGPDTNTEAFF.

The chain carries TRBV5-6 and TRBJ1-2; 10 bases are shared with TRBD1. From germline, CDR1 is SGHDT and CDR2 YYEEEE. J was trimmed by 10 bases and V by 4 bases; bases with no gene match: 4. This CDR3 spans 12 amino acids. DNA of the CDR3: TGTGCCAGCAGCGGACAGGGGGGAATCTACACCTTC. Translating it yields CASSGQGGIYTF. Together with reference TRBV5-6 and TRBJ1-2, the CDR3 gives the full variable domain: DAGVTQSPTHLIKTRGQQVTLRCSPKSGHDTVSWYQQALGQGPQFIFQYYEEEERQRGNFPDRFSGHQFPNYSSELNVNALLLGDSALYLCASSGQGGIYTFGSGTRLTVV.

The V and J genes are TRBV29-1 and TRBJ2-3, with D possibly being TRBD1 or TRBD2 (9 bases each). The CDR3 is 19 amino acids. Between the trimmed V and J ends, which lost 1 base and 6 bases, there was a span of 29 bases. CDR1 is SQVTM and CDR2 is ANQGSEA in the germline V gene. CDR3 DNA sequence: TGCAGCGTTGAAGCGGACAGGGGAAATAGCGGGGGATCGGGCGATACGCAGTATTTT. This translates into CSVEADRGNSGGSGDTQYF.

J is TRBJ2-5 and V is TRBV29-1, with D possibly TRBD1 on 6 matching bases. The V end was cut by 6 bases, the J end by 4 bases, with 15 bases between. Germline V gene sequence: CDR1 SQVTM, CDR2 ANQGSEA. CDR3 length equals 13 residues. The CDR3 DNA reads TGCAGCGTCCAGGGGCGTTTGGTAGAGACCCAGTACTTC. Its translation is CSVQGRLVETQYF.

The genes are TRBV29-1 and TRBJ2-3, with D possibly being TRBD2 (6 bases). Between the trimmed V and J ends, which lost 4 bases and 4 bases, there was a span of 24 bases. This CDR3 spans 17 amino acids. Per the germline V gene, CDR1 is SQVTM and CDR2 is ANQGSEA. CDR3 nucleotide sequence: TGCAGCGTTGTCTGGGATGAATGGGGGGATATCGCAGATACGCAGTATTTT. Translated, it gives CSVVWDEWGDIADTQYF.

The chain joins TRBV7-9 to TRBJ2-3; TRBD2 might be the D (6 bases). From germline, CDR1 is SEHNR and CDR2 FQNEAQ (reference sequence). V gave up 2 bases and J gave up 4 bases, with 10 bases separating them. This CDR3 region has 14 residues. This CDR3 is CASSLNTGADTQYF. The CDR3 DNA reads as TGTGCCAGCAGCTTAAATACGGGGGCAGATACGCAGTATTTT.

The rearrangement joins TRBV29-1 to TRBJ2-3; a weak D match, TRBD2 (6 bases). Germline CDR1 and CDR2: SQVTM and ANQGSEA. The CDR3 loop spans 13 amino acids. Trimming shortened V by 5 bases and J by 4 bases, and 13 bases separated the two germline ends. The CDR3 sequence is CSVSLLAPDTQYF. In DNA, the CDR3 is TGCAGCGTTTCGTTACTAGCTCCAGATACGCAGTATTTT.